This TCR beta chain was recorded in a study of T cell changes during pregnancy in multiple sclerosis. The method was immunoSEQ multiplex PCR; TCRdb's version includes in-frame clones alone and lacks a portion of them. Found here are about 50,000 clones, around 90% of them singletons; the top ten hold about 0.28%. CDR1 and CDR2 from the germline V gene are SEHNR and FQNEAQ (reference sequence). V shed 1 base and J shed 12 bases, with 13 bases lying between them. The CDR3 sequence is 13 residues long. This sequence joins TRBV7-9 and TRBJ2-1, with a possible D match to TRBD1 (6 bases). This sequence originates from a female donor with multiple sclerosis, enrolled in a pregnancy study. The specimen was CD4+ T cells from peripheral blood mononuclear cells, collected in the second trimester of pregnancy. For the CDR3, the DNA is TGTGCCAGCAGCTTAGATGAGGGGGTAGGGCAGTTCTTC. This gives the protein CASSLDEGVGQFF.